The 31 T cell receptor beta chains below all came from one sample that was sequenced in a study of blood T cell repertoires in COVID-19. Profiling relied on immunoSEQ multiplex PCR, and the TCRdb table lists in-frame clones only, not all of them. The table lists about 400,000 clones, approximately 87% of them singletons. Sequencing was carried out using PBMCs or T cells enriched from blood (not recorded which). The receptor source for this set is a woman in her fifties or sixties who had recovered from COVID-19.

The chain employs TRBV7-9 and TRBJ2-7; TRBD2 might be the D (6 bases). Trimming took off 4 bases at V and 4 bases at J, with 20 bases between the two ends. The V gene's germline CDR1 is SEHNR and CDR2 FQNEAQ (reference sequence). The CDR3 consists of 16 residues. The CDR3 nucleotides are TGTGCCAGCAGCTCCGACCTCTTAGGGAGGAAGTACGAGCAGTACTTC. Translation: CASSSDLLGRKYEQYF. Supplemented by reference TRBV7-9 and TRBJ2-7, the full variable domain reads DTGVSQNPRHKITKRGQNVTFRCDPISEHNRLYWYRQTLGQGPEFLTYFQNEAQLEKSRLLSDRFSAERPKGSFSTLEIQRTEQGDSAMYLCASSSDLLGRKYEQYFGPGTRLTVT.

The chain employs TRBV3-1 (or the pseudogene TRBV3-2) and TRBJ1-3, with TRBD1 as a possible D gene (5 bases). CDR3 length: 19 residues. Germline loops: CDR1 LGHDT, CDR2 YNNKEL (reference sequence). The V gene lost 1 base and the J gene lost 0 bases, with 19 bases spanning the gap. In DNA, the CDR3 is TGTGCCAGCAGCCAAGGTGTTCATATCACCAGGGACTCTGGAAACACCATATATTTT. It yields the protein CASSQGVHITRDSGNTIYF.

The chain uses TRBV30 and TRBJ1-2; 7 bases fit TRBD1. The CDR3 sequence is 12 residues long. V shed 4 bases and J 8 bases; nucleotides not matched to a gene: 7. The germline V gene encodes CDR1 GTSNPN and CDR2 SVGIG (reference sequence). CDR3 residues: CAWNIQGDGYTF. The CDR3 DNA is TGTGCCTGGAACATCCAGGGGGACGGCTACACCTTC.

The genes are TRBV18 and TRBJ2-3, with D hard to call. Germline assignment: CDR1 KGHSH and CDR2 LQKENI. The CDR3 is made up of 12 amino acids. V dropped 6 bases and J dropped 0 bases, with 4 bases sitting between them. CDR3 loop: CASSASTDTQYF. The CDR3 DNA reads as TGTGCCAGCTCGGCTAGCACAGATACGCAGTATTTT.

The chain recombines TRBV3-1 (or the pseudogene TRBV3-2) with TRBJ2-4, with 7 bases fitting TRBD2. From germline, CDR1 is LGHDT and CDR2 YNNKEL (reference sequence). The junction had 13 bases not matched to a gene; V was cut back by 4 bases and J by 7 bases. This CDR3 comprises 16 residues. DNA for the CDR3: TGTGCCAGCAGCCCCCGGGAGCTAGCGGCAACTAACATTCAGTACTTC. This translates into CASSPRELAATNIQYF.

The chain recombines TRBV30 with TRBJ1-2; D is unresolved. Between the trimmed V and J ends, which lost 0 bases and 7 bases, there was a span of 12 bases. CDR3 size: 13 residues. The V gene's germline CDR1 is GTSNPN and CDR2 SVGIG (reference sequence). The CDR3 loop reads CAWSVGRNRGYTF. Written as DNA, the CDR3 is TGTGCCTGGAGTGTCGGCAGGAATCGTGGCTACACCTTC.

The rearrangement joins TRBV6-6 to TRBJ1-2; 11 bases line up with TRBD1. The CDR3 is 15 amino acids. V lost 6 bases, J lost 7 bases, and 10 bases stayed unmatched. Germline CDR1 reads MNHNY; CDR2 reads SVGAGI (reference sequence). Here the CDR3 reads CASRTRTGGLGGYTF. DNA of the CDR3: TGTGCCAGCAGGACTCGGACAGGGGGCCTTGGTGGCTACACCTTC.

For the CDR3, the DNA is TGTGCCAGCAGTTCGTACGGTAACTATGGCTACACCTTC. It encodes CASSSYGNYGYTF. The chain is built from TRBV6-2 or TRBV6-3 and TRBJ1-2; no clear D. The CDR3 spans 13 residues. Germline lookup yields CDR1 MNHEY and CDR2 SVGEGT. V shed 4 bases and J shed 1 base, with 7 bases lying between them.

The chain links TRBV28 to TRBJ2-5; TRBD2 aligns across 9 bases. Germline CDR1 is MDHEN and CDR2 is SYDVKM. This CDR3 is 14 amino acids long. V lost 2 bases to trimming and J lost 4 bases; unmatched junction nucleotides: 2. The CDR3 coding sequence is TGTGCCAGCAGTTTAGCGGGGGGGAGAGAGACCCAGTACTTC. This translates into CASSLAGGRETQYF.

This clone was detected once. The V call is TRBV30, the J call TRBJ2-1, with D hard to call. CDR3 length: 12 amino acids. Trimming shortened V by 4 bases and J by 12 bases, and 16 bases separated the two germline ends. Germline CDR1 GTSNPN, CDR2 SVGIG (reference sequence). The CDR3 here is CAWTTNPRRQFF. The DNA for the CDR3 is TGTGCCTGGACCACTAACCCCCGACGGCAGTTCTTC. The full variable domain, completed using reference TRBV30 and TRBJ2-1, is SQTIHQWPATLVQPVGSPLSLECTVEGTSNPNLYWYRQAAGRGLQLLFYSVGIGQISSEVPQNLSASRPQDRQFILSSKKLLLSDSGFYLCAWTTNPRRQFFGPGTRLTVL.

This clone was recorded once. The rearrangement joins TRBV27 to TRBJ2-3, with D tentatively TRBD2 (6 bases). Germline V gene data show CDR1 as MNHEY and CDR2 as SMNVEV (reference sequence). This CDR3 region has 13 residues. V gave up 3 bases and J gave up 7 bases, with 11 bases separating them. This CDR3 is CASSFRRGNTQYF. The CDR3, as DNA: TGTGCCAGCAGTTTTAGGAGGGGCAATACGCAGTATTTT.

V gene TRBV5-1 combines with J gene TRBJ2-2; possible D gene TRBD2, 5 bases. Germline CDR1 reads SGHRS; CDR2 reads YFSETQ. V shed 4 bases and J shed 3 bases, with 19 bases lying between them. This CDR3 has 17 amino acids. CDR3 loop: CASSGSTWERHTGELFF. The CDR3 region has the DNA TGCGCCAGCAGCGGATCTACCTGGGAGAGGCACACCGGGGAGCTGTTTTTT.

The CDR3 sequence: CASSQEARITYEQYF. The CDR3 nucleotides are TGCGCCAGCAGCCAAGAGGCCAGAATTACCTACGAGCAGTACTTC. The chain joins TRBV4-1 to TRBJ2-7; D remains unclear. The CDR3 is 15 amino acids. Trimming left V 0 bases short and J 2 bases short, with 11 bases between. CDR1 and CDR2 from the germline V gene are MGHRA and YSYEKL.

The chain combines TRBV13 with TRBJ1-2; D gene ambiguous. V was shortened by 0 bases and J by 4 bases, with 12 bases between the two germline ends. The CDR3 loop spans 15 amino acids. Germline V lookup: CDR1 PRHDT, CDR2 FYEKMQ (reference sequence). The CDR3 loop is CASSLGQTDLYGYTF. The DNA of the CDR3 is TGTGCCAGCAGCTTAGGACAGACCGATCTCTATGGCTACACCTTC.

The chain uses TRBV29-1 and TRBJ2-7; D unclear. Between the trimmed V and J ends, which lost 3 bases and 2 bases, there was a span of 17 bases. Per germline, CDR1 SQVTM and CDR2 ANQGSEA. The length of the CDR3 is 15 residues. The CDR3 DNA reads TGCAGCGTTGATCTTCCTGGTTCCCTAACCTACGAGCAGTACTTC. Translating it yields CSVDLPGSLTYEQYF.

This clone was seen a handful of times. V gene TRBV15 combines with J gene TRBJ2-3; no firm D call. Trimming pared 3 bases from V and 2 bases from J, leaving 9 bases between. CDR1 and CDR2 from the germline V gene are LNHNV and YYDKDF (reference sequence). The CDR3 length is 14 residues. CDR3 DNA: TGTGCCACCAGCAGGGAGACCCCCACAGATACGCAGTATTTT. Its protein is CATSRETPTDTQYF.

This clone was recorded a few times. V gene TRBV19 combines with J gene TRBJ2-5, with TRBD1 as a possible D gene (8 bases). Germline-derived CDR1 and CDR2 are LNHDA and SQIVND (reference sequence). The CDR3 is 14 amino acids. V lost 6 bases and J lost 4, with 15 bases in between. In nucleotides, the CDR3 is TGTGCCAGTAGCAGGACAGGGAGGGTAGAGACCCAGTACTTC. Amino acid sequence: CASSRTGRVETQYF.

V and J are TRBV7-9 and TRBJ1-2; D not resolved. V was pared by 5 bases and J by 4 bases, with 20 bases between. Germline-derived CDR1 and CDR2 are SEHNR and FQNEAQ (reference sequence). The CDR3 sequence is 16 residues long. The CDR3 nucleotides read TGTGCCAGCAGCCCACCAGGTCCAGACCTATTCTATGGCTACACCTTC. It yields the protein CASSPPGPDLFYGYTF. Based on the CDR3 plus reference TRBV7-9 and TRBJ1-2, the full variable domain is DTGVSQNPRHKITKRGQNVTFRCDPISEHNRLYWYRQTLGQGPEFLTYFQNEAQLEKSRLLSDRFSAERPKGSFSTLEIQRTEQGDSAMYLCASSPPGPDLFYGYTFGSGTRLTVV.

The gene calls are TRBV19 and TRBJ2-5; tentative D call: TRBD2 (6 bases). CDR3 length: 13 amino acids. The V and J ends lost 8 bases and 0 bases respectively, with 10 bases between them. Per the germline V gene, CDR1 is LNHDA and CDR2 is SQIVND (reference sequence). CDR3 region: CASGLANQETQYF. CDR3 sequence (DNA): TGTGCCAGTGGGCTAGCGAACCAAGAGACCCAGTACTTC.

The rearrangement uses TRBV6-5 and TRBJ1-5; no reliable D call. V gave up 6 bases and J gave up 4 bases, with 16 bases separating them. CDR1 and CDR2 (germline): MNHEY, SVGAGI. The CDR3 extends over 15 amino acids. DNA for the CDR3: TGTGCCAGCAGATATTCGGAGGGCGTTAATCAGCCCCAGCATTTT. Translation: CASRYSEGVNQPQHF.

Note on this clone: The same CDR3 is also encoded by other DNA sequences in this sample. The chain couples TRBV5-1 to TRBJ2-7; no firm D call. The CDR3 is 12 amino acids. The V end lost 5 bases, the J end lost 0 bases, and 6 bases lay between the germline ends. Germline V gene sequence: CDR1 SGHRS, CDR2 YFSETQ. The CDR3 DNA follows: TGCGCCAGCAGTCTCAGCTCCTACGAGCAGTACTTC. It encodes CASSLSSYEQYF.

The chain recombines TRBV7-9 with TRBJ2-1; 9 bases match TRBD2. Germline assignment: CDR1 SEHNR and CDR2 FQNEAQ (reference sequence). The CDR3 runs to 15 residues. The V segment lost 4 bases and the J segment 6 bases; nucleotides outside the gene matches: 7. The CDR3 DNA reads TGTGCCAGCAGCTCGCGCGGGGGGGCGGGCAATGAGCAGTTCTTC. Protein: CASSSRGGAGNEQFF.

The chain has TRBV19 and TRBJ1-1; 9 bases are shared with TRBD1. This CDR3 region has 16 residues. V gave up 5 bases and J gave up 2 bases; unmatched junction bases: 9. CDR1 LNHDA and CDR2 SQIVND come from the germline V gene (reference sequence). This chain's CDR3 is CASSFPGQGFNTEAFF. The CDR3 DNA follows: TGTGCCAGTAGTTTTCCGGGACAGGGCTTTAACACTGAAGCTTTCTTT.

This clone was seen more than once but under ten times. The V call is TRBV9, the J call TRBJ2-1, with 15 nucleotides matching TRBD2. The CDR3 spans 15 residues. From germline, CDR1 is SGDLS and CDR2 YYNGEE. J gave up 8 bases and V 3 bases, and 3 bases lay outside the gene matches. CDR3 DNA: TGTGCCAGCAGCGGATGGACTAGCGGGGGGGATGAGCAGTTCTTC. It codes for CASSGWTSGGDEQFF.

The chain has TRBV28 and TRBJ2-7; 9 bases map to TRBD2. CDR1 and CDR2 from the germline V gene are MDHEN and SYDVKM. This CDR3 has 19 amino acids. The ends lost 5 bases at V and 0 bases at J; junction bases unmatched: 17. DNA for the CDR3: TGTGCCAGCAGTCCCCGCGGGGCGGGGGGGCGTAGGAGCTCCTACGAGCAGTACTTC. This translates into CASSPRGAGGRRSSYEQYF.

The rearrangement links TRBV6-5 to TRBJ2-7; possibly TRBD1 for D (5 bases). This CDR3 is 15 amino acids long. V was pared by 0 bases and J by 3 bases, with 12 bases between. Germline CDR1 reads MNHEY; CDR2 reads SVGAGI. The CDR3 here is CASSYSGASRYEQYF. The CDR3 DNA sequence: TGTGCCAGCAGTTACTCAGGGGCCTCTCGCTACGAGCAGTACTTC.

The J gene is TRBJ1-6, the V gene TRBV19, with 12 bases identical to TRBD1. This CDR3 region has 18 residues. V shed 11 bases, J shed 4 bases, and the junction held 15 bases outside the gene matches. Germline V lookup: CDR1 LNHDA, CDR2 SQIVND (reference sequence). The CDR3 reads CAGNRDRGRSLYNSPLHF. The CDR3 DNA follows: TGTGCCGGGAACCGGGACAGGGGGCGGTCCCTATATAATTCACCCCTCCACTTT. Filled out from reference TRBV19 and TRBJ1-6, the complete variable domain reads DGGITQSPKYLFRKEGQNVTLSCEQNLNHDAMYWYRQDPGQGLRLIYYSQIVNDFQKGDIAEGYSVSREKKESFPLTVTSAQKNPTAFYLCAGNRDRGRSLYNSPLHFGNGTRLTVT.

This chain links TRBV7-2 with TRBJ1-5, with 7 bases that match TRBD1. CDR3 length equals 16 residues. Germline values: CDR1 SGHTA, CDR2 FQGNSA. V lost 5 bases and J lost 4; bases outside the gene matches: 11. CDR3 amino acids: CASSPRQGALNQPQHF. In nucleotides, the CDR3 is TGTGCCAGCAGCCCTCGACAGGGCGCCTTAAATCAGCCCCAGCATTTT.

The chain carries TRBV27 and TRBJ1-6; 11 bases agree with TRBD1. CDR1 is MNHEY, CDR2 SMNVEV, per germline (reference sequence). The length of the CDR3 is 15 residues. V lost 6 bases, J lost 5 bases, and 3 bases stayed unmatched. CDR3 region: CASRRTGGDNSPLHF. As DNA, the CDR3 is TGTGCCAGCAGGCGGACAGGGGGCGATAATTCACCCCTCCACTTT.

The CDR3 DNA follows: TGTGCCTGGGGGGGAGGTGAAGGCTACGAGCAGTACTTC. The encoded protein is CAWGGGEGYEQYF. The rearrangement joins TRBV30 to TRBJ2-7; perhaps TRBD2 as D (6 bases). V lost 5 bases and J lost 3, with 14 bases in between. The CDR3 totals 13 residues. Germline CDR1 is GTSNPN and CDR2 is SVGIG (reference sequence).

CDR3: CASSRQVGTEAFF. Written as DNA, the CDR3 is TGTGCCAGCAGCCGACAGGTAGGAACTGAAGCTTTCTTT. This sequence joins TRBV7-2 and TRBJ1-1; possibly TRBD1 for D (6 bases). V shed 5 bases and J shed 5 bases, with 12 bases lying between them. In germline, CDR1 is SGHTA, CDR2 FQGNSA. CDR3 size: 13 residues.